These T cell receptor beta chains were read from a single sample in a study of T cell changes during pregnancy in multiple sclerosis. Sequencing was performed with immunoSEQ multiplex PCR; in TCRdb, only in-frame clones are kept and a portion is missing. There are under 45,000 clones in the sample; 80% to 95% occur only once, and 0.67% lies in the top ten. The sample here was CD4+ T cells from peripheral blood mononuclear cells, taken in the first trimester of pregnancy. All receptors come from a female donor with multiple sclerosis, enrolled in a pregnancy study. Each CDR3 is given with its conserved first and last residue. Fields, in order: J gene, V gene, CDR3 length, D gene, clone size, CDR3 protein, CDR3 DNA. The D gene is left open where the match is weak. Some rows have no size entry. The others give once, few or many, or a class for an expanded clone.

TRBJ2-5 TRBV30 11 . . CAWSVRETQYF TGTGCCTGGAGTGTACGGGAGACCCAGTACTTC
TRBJ2-7 TRBV7-2 16 . once CASSFFSSDSLYEQYF TGTGCCAGCAGCTTTTTCTCGTCGGACAGCCTCTACGAGCAGTACTTC
TRBJ2-7 TRBV11-1 14 . . CASSASGLGYEQYF TGTGCCAGCAGCGCCAGCGGCTTAGGCTACGAGCAGTACTTC
TRBJ2-1 TRBV5-4 15 . . CASSLGLGAYNEQFF TGTGCCAGCAGCTTGGGACTAGGAGCCTACAATGAGCAGTTCTTC
TRBJ2-7 TRBV4-3 19 TRBD2 . CASSQGAWTSGTNSYEQYF TGCGCCAGCAGCCAAGGTGCTTGGACTAGCGGGACCAACTCCTACGAGCAGTACTTC
TRBJ2-1 TRBV6-5 16 TRBD1 . CASSSLQGVRYNEQFF TGTGCCAGCAGTTCGTTACAGGGGGTTCGCTACAATGAGCAGTTCTTC
TRBJ2-7 TRBV5-1 13 . . CASSPGLFGEQYF TGCGCCAGCAGCCCGGGACTTTTTGGTGAGCAGTACTTC
TRBJ2-7 TRBV15 13 . few CATSRGTTYEQYF TGTGCCACCAGCAGAGGGACTACCTACGAGCAGTACTTC
TRBJ2-7 TRBV20-1 11 . . CSAFYRYEQYF TGCAGTGCGTTCTACCGGTACGAGCAGTACTTC
TRBJ2-7 TRBV7-3 15 TRBD2 once CASSLYSGTSYEQYF TGTGCCAGCAGCTTATATAGCGGGACCAGCTACGAGCAGTACTTC
TRBJ2-1 TRBV7-8 16 . . CASSVQVLQFDNEQFF TGTGCCAGCAGTGTACAGGTCCTACAATTCGACAATGAGCAGTTCTTC
TRBJ2-7 TRBV5-6 15 TRBD2 . CASSWGAGNSYEQYF TGTGCCAGCAGCTGGGGAGCGGGAAACTCCTACGAGCAGTACTTC
TRBJ2-6 TRBV14 22 TRBD2 . CASSQEFPVLAGARSGANVLTF TGTGCCAGCAGCCAAGAGTTCCCGGTACTAGCGGGAGCCAGGTCTGGGGCCAACGTCCTGACTTTC
TRBJ1-3 TRBV4-2 14 . . CASSQLSSGNTIYF TGTGCCAGCAGCCAGCTTAGCTCTGGAAACACCATATATTTT
TRBJ2-5 TRBV19 16 TRBD2 . CASSSRTSGNGETQYF TGTGCCAGTAGTTCGCGGACTAGCGGGAACGGGGAGACCCAGTACTTC
TRBJ1-4 TRBV2 14 . . CASSESRVNEKLFF TGTGCCAGCAGTGAATCCAGGGTTAATGAAAAACTGTTTTTT
TRBJ2-7 TRBV7-2 14 . . CASSLRSGPYEQYF TGTGCCAGCAGCTTACGGTCGGGTCCCTACGAGCAGTACTTC
TRBJ1-4 TRBV9 14 TRBD1 . CASSTQGANEKLFF TGTGCCAGCAGCACCCAGGGGGCTAATGAAAAACTGTTTTTT
TRBJ2-6 TRBV2 17 TRBD2 . CASRYLAGGSGANVLTF TGTGCCAGCAGGTATCTAGCGGGAGGCTCTGGGGCCAACGTCCTGACTTTC
TRBJ2-1 TRBV2 14 TRBD1 . CASRAQGAGNEQFF TGTGCCAGCAGAGCACAGGGGGCTGGAAATGAGCAGTTCTTC
TRBJ1-3 TRBV9 17 TRBD1 . CASSVGRQGEPGNTIYF TGTGCCAGCAGCGTAGGCCGACAGGGGGAACCTGGAAACACCATATATTTT
TRBJ2-7 TRBV18 14 TRBD1 . CASSPLQGQDEQYF TGTGCCAGCTCACCATTACAGGGACAGGACGAGCAGTACTTC
TRBJ2-7 TRBV28 15 TRBD1 . CASSPPGTGHYEQYF TGTGCCAGCAGTCCACCCGGGACAGGGCACTACGAGCAGTACTTC
TRBJ2-3 TRBV9 14 . once CASSVEGAEDTQYF TGTGCCAGCAGCGTAGAAGGGGCGGAAGATACGCAGTATTTT
TRBJ2-1 TRBV28 15 . . CASSPGLAERNEQFF TGTGCCAGCAGTCCCGGACTGGCGGAGCGGAATGAGCAGTTCTTC
TRBJ2-1 TRBV7-4 19 TRBD2 few CASSFGRGTSRSSYNEQFF TGTGCCAGCAGCTTTGGGAGAGGGACTAGTCGGAGCTCCTACAATGAGCAGTTCTTC
TRBJ1-2 TRBV6-1 15 . . CASSENPTVNYGYTF TGTGCCAGCAGTGAAAACCCGACAGTCAACTATGGCTACACCTTC
TRBJ2-1 TRBV6-1 10 . . CASARGEQFF TGTGCCAGCGCTCGGGGTGAGCAGTTCTTC
TRBJ1-5 TRBV6-1 13 . . CASQRVGFQPQHF TGTGCCAGCCAACGCGTCGGTTTTCAGCCCCAGCATTTT
TRBJ1-2 TRBV5-1 15 . . CASSLDFNTVYGYTF TGCGCCAGCAGCCTAGATTTTAACACCGTCTATGGCTACACCTTC
TRBJ2-1 TRBV7-2 14 TRBD2 . CASSLTGGEASKFF TGTGCCAGCAGCCTCACGGGGGGGGAGGCTAGTAAATTCTTC
TRBJ2-7 TRBV28 14 TRBD1 . CASSRDRVVDEQYF TGTGCCAGCAGTCGGGACAGGGTCGTTGACGAGCAGTACTTC
TRBJ2-7 TRBV27 11 . . CASRVNYEQYF TGTGCCAGCCGCGTAAACTACGAGCAGTACTTC
TRBJ2-1 TRBV27 18 TRBD2 once CASSFAMTSGSSYNEQFF TGTGCCAGCAGTTTCGCGATGACTAGCGGGAGCTCCTACAATGAGCAGTTCTTC
TRBJ1-1 TRBV29-1 14 . . CSVTTHSGFTEAFF TGCAGCGTTACCACCCATTCAGGGTTCACTGAAGCTTTCTTT
TRBJ1-2 TRBV18 14 . . CASSPDSSTGGYTF TGTGCCAGCTCACCAGACAGTTCAACCGGTGGCTACACCTTC
TRBJ2-1 TRBV7-8 17 . . CASSPQIGVGVYNEQFF TGTGCCAGCAGCCCACAAATTGGCGTCGGGGTATACAATGAGCAGTTCTTC
TRBJ2-4 TRBV5-5 15 . . CASSFRGASENIQYF TGTGCCAGCAGCTTTCGGGGGGCTAGCGAGAACATTCAGTACTTC
TRBJ1-5 TRBV19 16 . . CASSIVHPSRDQPQHF TGTGCCAGTAGTATTGTTCACCCATCTCGGGATCAGCCCCAGCATTTT
TRBJ2-7 TRBV18 14 . . CASSQDGGGSEQYF TGTGCCAGCTCCCAGGATGGGGGCGGGAGCGAGCAGTACTTC
TRBJ2-5 TRBV10-3 16 TRBD2 . CAISDLGLAGGETQYF TGTGCCATCAGTGATCTCGGACTAGCGGGAGGGGAGACCCAGTACTTC
TRBJ2-3 TRBV14 13 . . CASSQDLADTQYF TGTGCCAGCAGCCAAGATCTAGCAGATACGCAGTATTTT
TRBJ1-2 TRBV27 15 . . CASSSADRANYGYTF TGTGCCAGCAGTTCTGCGGACAGAGCTAACTATGGCTACACCTTC
TRBJ2-2 TRBV2 14 TRBD1 . CASRDSLNTGELFF TGTGCCAGCCGGGACAGTTTGAACACCGGGGAGCTGTTTTTT
TRBJ2-7 TRBV10-3 13 TRBD1 . CAISGTGSYEQYF TGTGCCATCAGTGGGACAGGATCCTACGAGCAGTACTTC
TRBJ2-4 TRBV10-1 17 TRBD2 . CASTTSGKDPTKNIQYF TGCGCCAGCACCACTAGCGGGAAAGATCCCACCAAAAACATTCAGTACTTC